Sequencing of this T cell receptor (beta chain) was carried out in a study of cytotoxic CD8 clonotypes in ibrutinib-treated CLL. Study summary: Within the patient group, 11 were relapsed/refractory and roughly 15 treatment-naive, and approximately 17 were IGHV unmutated. Collecting the response samples happened after a median 12 months of treatment, with a range of 6 to 36.

The protocol was immunoSEQ multiplex PCR, while the TCRdb copy is restricted to in-frame clones and leaves out a portion. The sample lists about 140,000 clones; 70% to 90% were seen once. The CDR3 length is 14 residues. CDR1 is ENHRY and CDR2 is SYGVKD in the germline V gene. V trimming: 5 bases; J trimming: 5 bases; junction bases outside the gene matches: 6. The receptor was isolated from a human donor with chronic lymphocytic leukemia. The sample consisted of PBMCs, taken after 36 months of ibrutinib treatment. The chain is built from TRBV10-3 and TRBJ1-5; TRBD1 aligns across 7 bases. CDR3 in amino acids: CAISTTGADQPQHF. CDR3 DNA sequence: TGTGCCATCAGTACCACAGGGGCCGATCAGCCCCAGCATTTT.